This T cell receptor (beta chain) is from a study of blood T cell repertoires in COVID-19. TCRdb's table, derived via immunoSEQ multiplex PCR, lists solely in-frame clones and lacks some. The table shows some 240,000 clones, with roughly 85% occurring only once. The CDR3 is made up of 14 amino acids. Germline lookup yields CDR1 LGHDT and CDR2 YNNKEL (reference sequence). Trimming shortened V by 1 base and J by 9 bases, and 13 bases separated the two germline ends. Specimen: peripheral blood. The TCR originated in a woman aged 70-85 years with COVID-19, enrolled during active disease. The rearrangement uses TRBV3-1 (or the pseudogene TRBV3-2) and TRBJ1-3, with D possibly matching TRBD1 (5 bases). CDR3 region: CASSQGQTRSTIYF. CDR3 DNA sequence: TGTGCCAGCAGCCAAGGACAGACGAGGAGCACCATATATTTT.